The subject of this entry is one T cell receptor beta chain. Some clones are missing from TCRdb's copy, which holds only in-frame ones; the method was immunoSEQ multiplex PCR. The data show 170,000 or so clones, approximately 80% seen once. This record belongs to a study of blood T cell repertoires in COVID-19. For the study at large: Both acute and convalescent COVID-19 samples were obtained from the United States, Italy and Spain.

The sequence derives from a woman aged 55-75 years with acute or convalescent COVID-19. The sequencing input was peripheral blood.

CDR3 bases: TGTGCCAGCAGTCTCCGGGGTTCCGGAAACACCATATATTTT. Translating gives CASSLRGSGNTIYF. The chain uses TRBV2 and TRBJ1-3; D is undetermined. V lost 5 bases and J 4 bases, leaving 12 bases between the germline ends. Germline V lookup: CDR1 SNHLY, CDR2 FYNNEI. The CDR3 sequence is 14 residues long.